These 14 T cell receptor beta chains were all obtained from the same sample, sequenced in a study of OX40 agonist ivuxolimab in advanced cancers. Clones were sequenced by immunoSEQ multiplex PCR, and TCRdb holds only the in-frame ones, with some missing. The table includes 45,000 to 60,000 clones, about 85% detected once. Sequenced material: CD4+ or CD8+ T cells sorted from blood, taken in a trial of the OX40 agonist ivuxolimab. All receptors derive from an adult with an advanced solid tumor such as melanoma, head and neck, liver or kidney cancer.

The chain is built from TRBV11-2 and TRBJ2-7; 9 bases align to TRBD1. This CDR3 contains 14 residues. Germline CDR1 reads SGHAT; CDR2 reads FQNNGV. V was pared by 8 bases and J by 6 bases, with 11 bases of the junction left unmatched. CDR3 nucleotide sequence: TGTGCCAGCCAAACAGGGGGCGCAAGTGTCGAGCAGTACTTC. This codes for CASQTGGASVEQYF.

The rearrangement uses TRBV21-1 and TRBJ2-1; the D call TRBD1 from the table was never checked on the DNA. TRBV21-1 is a listed pseudogene. There are 18 residues in the CDR3. Here the CDR3 reads CASSKGTGGSGAYNEQFF. CDR3 in DNA: TGTGCCAGCAGCAAAGGGACAGGGGGCTCAGGGGCCTACAATGAGCAGTTCTTC.

In DNA, the CDR3 is TGTGCCAGCGGAGCAAGCACAGATACGCAGTATTTT. Translation: CASGASTDTQYF. The chain links TRBV28 to TRBJ2-3; D remains unclear. CDR3 length: 12 amino acids. Per the germline V gene, CDR1 is MDHEN and CDR2 is SYDVKM. V was clipped by 8 bases and J by 0 bases, with 6 bases between them. Together with reference TRBV28 and TRBJ2-3, the CDR3 gives the full variable domain: DVKVTQSSRYLVKRTGEKVFLECVQDMDHENMFWYRQDPGLGLRLIYFSYDVKMKEKGDIPEGYSVSREKKERFSLILESASTNQTSMYLCASGASTDTQYFGPGTRLTVL.

This rearrangement joins TRBV27 to TRBJ1-6; D gene unclear. V lost 0 bases and J 9 bases, leaving 15 bases between the germline ends. CDR1 is MNHEY, CDR2 SMNVEV, per germline (reference sequence). This CDR3 is built from 16 residues. This CDR3 reads CASSLSPGLTSSPLHF. The CDR3 bases are TGTGCCAGCAGTTTATCGCCCGGATTAACTAGTTCACCCCTCCACTTT.

This chain links TRBV11-2 with TRBJ2-2; the match to TRBD1 covers 10 bases. V shed 7 bases, J shed 8 bases, and the junction held 10 bases outside the gene matches. Looked up from germline, CDR1 is SGHAT and CDR2 is FQNNGV. The CDR3 is 15 amino acids. The CDR3 region has the DNA TGTGCCAGCATCAAGACAGGGGGCACTATGGGGGAGCTGTTTTTT. This codes for CASIKTGGTMGELFF.

The chain is built from TRBV5-1 and TRBJ2-5; D is ambiguous. The CDR3 is made up of 13 amino acids. CDR1 and CDR2 from the germline V gene are SGHRS and YFSETQ. The V gene lost 3 bases and the J gene lost 5 bases, with 11 bases spanning the gap. The CDR3: CASSSSTAETQYF. The CDR3 bases are TGCGCCAGCAGCTCCAGTACAGCGGAGACCCAGTACTTC.

V is TRBV18 and J is TRBJ1-4; TRBD1 agrees at 9 bases. Germline CDR1 reads KGHSH; CDR2 reads LQKENI. The CDR3 runs to 13 residues. Losses at the gene ends were 8 bases for V and 8 bases for J; bases not matched to a gene: 6. CDR3 nucleotides: TGTGCCAGCCGGGACAGGGTTGGCGAAAAACTGTTTTTT. The encoded protein is CASRDRVGEKLFF.

The V call is TRBV10-1, the J call TRBJ1-1; D unresolved. V was trimmed by 3 bases and J by 11 bases, leaving 22 bases between them. The CDR3 covers 15 residues. Germline CDR1 is WNHNN and CDR2 is SYGVQD (reference sequence). DNA for the CDR3: TGCGCCAGCAGTGACCTGGTAGAGGGTGGCCCAAGGGCTTTCTTT. It encodes CASSDLVEGGPRAFF.

This clone is classed as medium-sized (0.01 to 0.1%). The chain has TRBV11-2 and TRBJ2-7; D not resolved. Trimming cost V 2 bases and J 2 bases, with 10 bases left between them. CDR1 and CDR2 (germline): SGHAT, FQNNGV. The CDR3 is 14 amino acids. CDR3 in DNA: TGTGCCAGCAGCTTAAGGCCGATCCCCTACGAGCAGTACTTC. This gives the protein CASSLRPIPYEQYF.

This chain connects TRBV6-6 to TRBJ1-3; D possibly corresponds to TRBD1 (5 bases). Germline assignment: CDR1 MNHNY and CDR2 SVGAGI (reference sequence). Trimming removed 1 base from V and 0 bases from J, with 10 bases in between. This CDR3 contains 16 residues. This CDR3 is CASSYFQDNSGNTIYF. DNA for the CDR3: TGTGCCAGCAGTTACTTTCAGGACAACTCTGGAAACACCATATATTTT.

Written as DNA, the CDR3 is TGTGCCAGCAGTGAAAGATTTGGGTACGAGCAGTACTTC. Amino acids: CASSERFGYEQYF. This chain joins TRBV2 and TRBJ2-7; no firm D call. The germline gives CDR1 SNHLY, CDR2 FYNNEI. Trimming removed 2 bases from V and 4 bases from J, with 9 bases in between. CDR3 length: 13 amino acids. Filled out from reference TRBV2 and TRBJ2-7, the complete variable domain reads EPEVTQTPSHQVTQMGQEVILRCVPISNHLYFYWYRQILGQKVEFLVSFYNNEISEKSEIFDDQFSVERPDGSNFTLKIRSTKLEDSAMYFCASSERFGYEQYFGPGTRLTVT.

V usage is TRBV5-1 and J usage is TRBJ2-5, with TRBD1 as a possible D gene (6 bases). The CDR3 runs 17 residues. Germline assignment: CDR1 SGHRS and CDR2 YFSETQ. Trimming stripped 0 bases from V and 5 bases from J, with 20 bases between. CDR3 amino acids: CASSLAVFSGAGETQYF. The DNA of the CDR3 is TGCGCCAGCAGCTTGGCGGTTTTCTCAGGGGCTGGGGAGACCCAGTACTTC.

Points on this clone: Sequence at one end of the junction differs from germline and may be a read error. The chain carries TRBV20-1 and TRBJ2-5; 8 nucleotides align to TRBD1. The germline V gene encodes CDR1 DFQATT and CDR2 SNEGSKA (reference sequence). This CDR3 is 11 amino acids long. CDR3 amino acids: CSASFRDRQNF. The CDR3 DNA reads TGCAGTGCTAGCTTCCGGGACAGGCAGAACTTC.

This clone has just one count. V usage is TRBV5-1 and J usage is TRBJ2-6; weak D call: TRBD1 (6 bases). This CDR3 is 15 amino acids long. V gave up 0 bases and J gave up 4 bases, with 8 bases separating them. Germline V gene sequence: CDR1 SGHRS, CDR2 YFSETQ. In nucleotides, the CDR3 is TGCGCCAGCAGCTTGGACAGGGCCGGGGCCAACGTCCTGACTTTC. Translation gives CASSLDRAGANVLTF.